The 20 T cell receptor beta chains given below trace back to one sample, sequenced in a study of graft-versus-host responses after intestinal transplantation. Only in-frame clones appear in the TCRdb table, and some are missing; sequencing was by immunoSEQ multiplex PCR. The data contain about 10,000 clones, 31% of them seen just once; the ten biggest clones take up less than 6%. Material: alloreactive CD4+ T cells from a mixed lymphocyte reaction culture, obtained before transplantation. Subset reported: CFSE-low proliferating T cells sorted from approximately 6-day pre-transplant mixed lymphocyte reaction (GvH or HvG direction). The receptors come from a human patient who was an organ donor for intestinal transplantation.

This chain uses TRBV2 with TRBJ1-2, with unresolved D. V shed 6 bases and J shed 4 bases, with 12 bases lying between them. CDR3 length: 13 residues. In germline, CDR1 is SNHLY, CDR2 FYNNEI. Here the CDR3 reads CASRPDSVYGYTF. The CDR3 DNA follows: TGTGCCAGCAGGCCGGACTCCGTCTATGGCTACACCTTC.

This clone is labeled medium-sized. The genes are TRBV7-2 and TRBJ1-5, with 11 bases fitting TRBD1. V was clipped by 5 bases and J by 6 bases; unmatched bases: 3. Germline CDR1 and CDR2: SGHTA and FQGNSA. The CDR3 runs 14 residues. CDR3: CASSLGQGAQPQHF. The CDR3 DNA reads TGTGCCAGCAGCCTCGGACAGGGGGCTCAGCCCCAGCATTTT.

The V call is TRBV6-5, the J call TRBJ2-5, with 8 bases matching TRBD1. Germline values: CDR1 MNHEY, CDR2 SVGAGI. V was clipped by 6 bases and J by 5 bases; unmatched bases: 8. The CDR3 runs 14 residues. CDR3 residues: CASSRTGLWETQYF. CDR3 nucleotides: TGTGCCAGCAGCCGGACAGGGCTGTGGGAGACCCAGTACTTC.

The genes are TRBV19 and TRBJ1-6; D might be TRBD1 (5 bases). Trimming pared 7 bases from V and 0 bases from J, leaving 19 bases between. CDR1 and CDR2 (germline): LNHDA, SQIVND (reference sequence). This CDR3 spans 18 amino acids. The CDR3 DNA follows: TGTGCCAGTACCCAACGTTTGTGGGGGAGCTCCTATAATTCACCCCTCCACTTT. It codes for CASTQRLWGSSYNSPLHF.

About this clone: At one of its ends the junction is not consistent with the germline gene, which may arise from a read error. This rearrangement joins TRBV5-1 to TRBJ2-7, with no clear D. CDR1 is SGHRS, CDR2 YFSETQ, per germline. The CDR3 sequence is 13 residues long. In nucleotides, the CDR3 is TGTGCCAGCCCTACGGCAAGGGCCTACGAGCAGTACTTC. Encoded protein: CASPTARAYEQYF. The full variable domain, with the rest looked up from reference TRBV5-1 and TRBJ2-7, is KAGVTQTPRYLIKTRGQQVTLSCSPISGHRSVSWYQQTPGQGLQFLFEYFSETQRNKGNFPGRFSGRQFSNSRSEMNVSTLELGDSALYLCASPTARAYEQYFGPGTRLTVT.

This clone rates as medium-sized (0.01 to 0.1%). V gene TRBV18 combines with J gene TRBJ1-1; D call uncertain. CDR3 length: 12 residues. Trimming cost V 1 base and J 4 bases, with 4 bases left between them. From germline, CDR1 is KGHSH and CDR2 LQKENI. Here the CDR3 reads CASSPQGTEAFF. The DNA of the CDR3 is TGTGCCAGCTCACCACAGGGCACTGAAGCTTTCTTT. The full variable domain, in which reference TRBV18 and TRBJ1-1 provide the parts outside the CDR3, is NAGVMQNPRHLVRRRGQEARLRCSPMKGHSHVYWYRQLPEEGLKFMVYLQKENIIDESGMPKERFSAEFPKEGPSILRIQQVVRGDSAAYFCASSPQGTEAFFGQGTRLTVV.

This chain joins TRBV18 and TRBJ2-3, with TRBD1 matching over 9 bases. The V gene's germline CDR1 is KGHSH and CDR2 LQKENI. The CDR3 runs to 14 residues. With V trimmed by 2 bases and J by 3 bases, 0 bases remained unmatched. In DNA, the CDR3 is TGTGCCAGCTCACCAGGGACAGGGACAGATACGCAGTATTTT. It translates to CASSPGTGTDTQYF.

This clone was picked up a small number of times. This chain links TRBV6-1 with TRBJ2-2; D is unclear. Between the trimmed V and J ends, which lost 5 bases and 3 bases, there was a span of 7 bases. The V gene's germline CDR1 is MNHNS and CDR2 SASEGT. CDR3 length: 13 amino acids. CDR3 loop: CASSYIDTGELFF. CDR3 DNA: TGTGCCAGCAGTTATATTGACACCGGGGAGCTGTTTTTT.

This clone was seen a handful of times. The CDR3 DNA is TGCGCCAGCAACCACGGAGCCGGGGAGCTGTTTTTT. This codes for CASNHGAGELFF. The chain joins TRBV5-1 to TRBJ2-2; D remains unclear. Trimming shortened V by 6 bases and J by 6 bases, and 9 bases separated the two germline ends. Germline values: CDR1 SGHRS, CDR2 YFSETQ. The CDR3 is 12 amino acids.

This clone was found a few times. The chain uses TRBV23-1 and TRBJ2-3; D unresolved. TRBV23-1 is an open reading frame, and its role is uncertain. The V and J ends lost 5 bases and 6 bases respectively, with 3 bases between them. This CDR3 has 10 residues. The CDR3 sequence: CASSGDTQYF. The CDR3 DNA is TGCGCCAGCAGTGGGGATACGCAGTATTTT.

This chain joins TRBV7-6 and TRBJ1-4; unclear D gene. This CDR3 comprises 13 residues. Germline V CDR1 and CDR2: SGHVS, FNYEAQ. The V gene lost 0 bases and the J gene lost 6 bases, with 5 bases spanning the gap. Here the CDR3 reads CASSLAGDEKLFF. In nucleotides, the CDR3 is TGTGCCAGCAGCTTAGCTGGGGATGAAAAACTGTTTTTT.

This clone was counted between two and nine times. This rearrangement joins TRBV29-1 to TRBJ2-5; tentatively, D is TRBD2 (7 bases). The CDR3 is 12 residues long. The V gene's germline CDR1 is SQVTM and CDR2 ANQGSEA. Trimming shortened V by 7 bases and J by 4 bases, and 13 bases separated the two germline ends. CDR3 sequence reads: CSAGGPGETQYF. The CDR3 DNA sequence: TGCAGCGCCGGGGGGCCTGGAGAGACCCAGTACTTC.

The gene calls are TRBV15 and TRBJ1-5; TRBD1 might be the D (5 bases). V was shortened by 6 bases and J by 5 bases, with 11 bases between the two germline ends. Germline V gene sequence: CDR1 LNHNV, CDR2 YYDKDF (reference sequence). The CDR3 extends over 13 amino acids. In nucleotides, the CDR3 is TGTGCCACCAGAGAGGGGAGGGATCAGCCCCAGCATTTT. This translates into CATREGRDQPQHF.

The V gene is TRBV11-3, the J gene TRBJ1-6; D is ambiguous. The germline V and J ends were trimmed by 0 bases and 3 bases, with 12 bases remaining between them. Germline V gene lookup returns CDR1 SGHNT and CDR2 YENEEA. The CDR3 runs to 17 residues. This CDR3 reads CASSLELVGSYNSPLHF. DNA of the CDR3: TGTGCCAGCAGCTTAGAACTCGTCGGGAGCTATAATTCACCCCTCCACTTT.

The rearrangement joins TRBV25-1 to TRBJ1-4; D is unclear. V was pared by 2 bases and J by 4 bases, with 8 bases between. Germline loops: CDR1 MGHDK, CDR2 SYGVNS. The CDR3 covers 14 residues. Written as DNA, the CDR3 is TGTGCCAGCAGTGAAGGGAGTTATAATGAAAAACTGTTTTTT. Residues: CASSEGSYNEKLFF.

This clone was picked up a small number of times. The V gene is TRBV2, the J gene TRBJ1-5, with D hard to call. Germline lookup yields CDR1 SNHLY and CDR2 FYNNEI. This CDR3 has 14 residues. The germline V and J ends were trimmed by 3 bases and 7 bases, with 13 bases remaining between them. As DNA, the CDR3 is TGTGCCAGCAGTGAGGTCGACACCTCACAGCCCCAGCATTTT. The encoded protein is CASSEVDTSQPQHF.

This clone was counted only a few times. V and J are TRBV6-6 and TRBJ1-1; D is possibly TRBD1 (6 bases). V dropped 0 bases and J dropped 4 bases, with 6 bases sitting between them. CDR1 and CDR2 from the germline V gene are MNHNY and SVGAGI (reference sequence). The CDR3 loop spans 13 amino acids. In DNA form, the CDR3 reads TGTGCCAGCAGTTACTCACAGGGCACTGAAGCTTTCTTT. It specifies CASSYSQGTEAFF.

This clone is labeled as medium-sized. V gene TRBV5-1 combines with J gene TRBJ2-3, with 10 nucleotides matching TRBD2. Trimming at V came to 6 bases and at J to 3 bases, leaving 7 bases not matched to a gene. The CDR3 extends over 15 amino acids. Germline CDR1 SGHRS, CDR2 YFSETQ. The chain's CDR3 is CASTRSGGATDTQYF. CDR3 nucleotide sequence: TGCGCCAGCACCCGAAGCGGGGGGGCGACAGATACGCAGTATTTT.

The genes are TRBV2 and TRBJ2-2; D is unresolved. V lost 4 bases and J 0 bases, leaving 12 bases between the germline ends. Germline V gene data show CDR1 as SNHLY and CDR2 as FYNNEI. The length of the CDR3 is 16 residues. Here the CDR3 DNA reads TGTGCCAGCAGTGTCCGGCAGCCGACGAACACCGGGGAGCTGTTTTTT. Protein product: CASSVRQPTNTGELFF.

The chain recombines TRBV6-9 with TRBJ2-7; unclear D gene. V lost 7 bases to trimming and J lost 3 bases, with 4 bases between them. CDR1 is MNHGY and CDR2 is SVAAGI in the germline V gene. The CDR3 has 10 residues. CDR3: CASTLYEQYF. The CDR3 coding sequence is TGTGCCAGCACCCTCTACGAGCAGTACTTC.